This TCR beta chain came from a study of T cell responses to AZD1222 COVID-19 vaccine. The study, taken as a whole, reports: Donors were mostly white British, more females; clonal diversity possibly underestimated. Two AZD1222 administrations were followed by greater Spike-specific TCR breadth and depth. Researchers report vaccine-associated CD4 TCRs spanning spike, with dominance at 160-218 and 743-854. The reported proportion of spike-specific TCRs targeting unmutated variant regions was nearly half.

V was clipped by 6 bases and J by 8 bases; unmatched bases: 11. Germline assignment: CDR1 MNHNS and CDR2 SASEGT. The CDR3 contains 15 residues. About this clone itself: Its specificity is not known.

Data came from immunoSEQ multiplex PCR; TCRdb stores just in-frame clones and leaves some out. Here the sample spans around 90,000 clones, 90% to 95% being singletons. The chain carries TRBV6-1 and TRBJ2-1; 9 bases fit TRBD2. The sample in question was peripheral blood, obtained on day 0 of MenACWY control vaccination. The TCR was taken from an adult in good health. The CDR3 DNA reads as TGTGCCAGCAGCAAGACCGGGACTAGCTTCTATGAGCAGTTCTTC. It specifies CASSKTGTSFYEQFF.